Shown below are 32 T cell receptor beta chains from a single sample sequenced in a study of shared clonotypes between healthy human individuals. Assay: immunoSEQ multiplex PCR; the TCRdb copy retains only in-frame clones and omits some. The data contain roughly 480,000 clones, around 80% of them singletons. The sequenced sample was PBMCs. All receptors come from a woman between 40 and 50 years old in good health. Some clones in this sample may be carry-over from other donors' samples.

This clone came up once. The chain has TRBV30 and TRBJ2-5; D might be TRBD1 or TRBD2, each matching 5 bases. The germline gives CDR1 GTSNPN, CDR2 SVGIG (reference sequence). Trimming removed 3 bases at V and 5 bases at J, with 13 bases between. The CDR3 has 13 amino acids. The CDR3 sequence is CAWSAPGRETQYF. The CDR3, as DNA: TGTGCCTGGAGCGCTCCGGGGCGGGAGACCCAGTACTTC.

The V gene is TRBV14, the J gene TRBJ1-2, with D tentatively TRBD1 (5 bases). The germline CDR1 and CDR2 sequences are SGHDN and FVKESK. The CDR3 length is 17 residues. V shed 0 bases and J shed 7 bases, with 21 bases lying between them. CDR3 sequence: CASSQDGTRAQSGGYTF. CDR3 in DNA: TGTGCCAGCAGCCAAGACGGTACCAGGGCCCAATCGGGTGGCTACACCTTC.

The chain combines TRBV19 with TRBJ2-6, with D perhaps TRBD1 (6 bases). The germline V gene encodes CDR1 LNHDA and CDR2 SQIVND (reference sequence). V was clipped by 3 bases and J by 3 bases, with 15 bases between them. This CDR3 has 17 amino acids. The CDR3 region has the DNA TGTGCCAGTAGTATTCCTTTGGGGGCGGGTGGGGCCAACGTCCTGACTTTC. Its translation: CASSIPLGAGGANVLTF.

The chain joins TRBV4-1 to TRBJ2-1, with 7 bases fitting TRBD2. The germline CDR1 and CDR2 sequences are MGHRA and YSYEKL. V dropped 3 bases and J dropped 9; count of bases not matched to a gene: 5. This CDR3 has 13 amino acids. Here the CDR3 reads CASSQGGLPEQFF. The CDR3 coding sequence is TGCGCCAGCAGCCAGGGGGGACTACCTGAGCAGTTCTTC.

This rearrangement joins TRBV19 to TRBJ2-3, with D perhaps matching TRBD1 (6 bases). V was trimmed by 1 base and J by 2 bases, leaving 7 bases between them. Germline V CDR1 and CDR2: LNHDA, SQIVND (reference sequence). This CDR3 is built from 14 residues. As DNA, the CDR3 is TGTGCCAGTAGTATAGGGACAGACACAGATACGCAGTATTTT. Amino acids: CASSIGTDTDTQYF.

The V gene is TRBV4-3, the J gene TRBJ2-4; no definite D call. V was cut by 4 bases and J by 7 bases, with 14 bases left in between. Germline lookup yields CDR1 LGHNA and CDR2 YSLEER. The length of the CDR3 is 14 residues. CDR3 in DNA: TGCGCCAGCAGCCTACGGGTAGCTGGCAACATTCAGTACTTC. Amino acids: CASSLRVAGNIQYF.

CDR3 sequence (DNA): TGTGCCAGCATGAGAGCAGGGGTCAATGAGCAGTTCTTC. The encoded protein is CASMRAGVNEQFF. This chain uses TRBV6-1 with TRBJ2-1; TRBD1 is a possible D gene (6 bases). Trimming pared 7 bases from V and 6 bases from J, leaving 13 bases between. Germline V gene data show CDR1 as MNHNS and CDR2 as SASEGT. This CDR3 region has 13 residues.

The CDR3 DNA follows: TGTGCCAGCAGCCTGGGGGCGGGAGGGGGCTACGAGCAGTACTTC. Protein: CASSLGAGGGYEQYF. The rearrangement links TRBV2 to TRBJ2-7, with 9 bases fitting TRBD2. Germline V gene sequence: CDR1 SNHLY, CDR2 FYNNEI. This CDR3 contains 15 residues. V lost 6 bases to trimming and J lost 3 bases; unmatched junction nucleotides: 9.

This sequence joins TRBV21-1 and TRBJ2-1; the D call in the table, TRBD2, was not verified against the DNA. TRBV21-1 is given as a pseudogene. The CDR3 runs 21 residues. The CDR3 DNA reads as TGTGCCAGCAGCAAGGTGGGAACGCCTAGCGGGCCTCCACCGGAAATTAATGAGCAGTTCTTC. Protein product: CASSKVGTPSGPPPEINEQFF.

The V call is TRBV5-6, the J call TRBJ2-5, with D possibly being TRBD2 (7 bases). Trimming shortened V by 3 bases and J by 1 base, and 13 bases separated the two germline ends. The length of the CDR3 is 15 residues. CDR1 is SGHDT, CDR2 YYEEEE, per germline. The CDR3: CASSSRAGAQETQYF. CDR3 coding DNA: TGTGCCAGCAGCTCGAGGGCGGGGGCCCAAGAGACCCAGTACTTC.

J is TRBJ2-1 and V is TRBV11-2; D is unclear. V lost 3 bases, J lost 0 bases, and 9 bases lay in between. CDR1 and CDR2 from the germline V gene are SGHAT and FQNNGV. There are 15 residues in the CDR3. The CDR3 nucleotides read TGTGCCAGCAGCTTGAATCCAACCTCCTACAATGAGCAGTTCTTC. It yields the protein CASSLNPTSYNEQFF.

The V call is TRBV28, the J call TRBJ2-3, with TRBD2 matching over 8 bases. V lost 1 base to trimming and J lost 5 bases; unmatched junction nucleotides: 5. Germline-derived CDR1 and CDR2 are MDHEN and SYDVKM. The CDR3 has 15 amino acids. Written as DNA, the CDR3 is TGTGCCAGCAGTTTATTAGCGGGAAGTCAAGATACGCAGTATTTT. Translation: CASSLLAGSQDTQYF.

This chain connects TRBV21-1 to TRBJ1-1. TRBV21-1 represents a pseudogene. The CDR3 has 18 residues. DNA for the CDR3: TGTGCCAGCAGCAAAGGGAACAGTCACCCACTACCGAACACTGAAGCTTTCTTT. This gives the protein CASSKGNSHPLPNTEAFF.

The chain links TRBV29-1 to TRBJ2-1; the match to TRBD2 covers 12 bases. The CDR3 runs 15 residues. The V gene's germline CDR1 is SQVTM and CDR2 ANQGSEA. The ends lost 6 bases at V and 2 bases at J; junction bases unmatched: 5. CDR3 in amino acids: CSVEASGRAYNEQFF. The CDR3 DNA reads TGCAGCGTGGAGGCTAGCGGGAGGGCCTACAATGAGCAGTTCTTC.

There are a few counts of this clone. The chain combines TRBV7-9 with TRBJ2-6; D unclear. Trimming took 5 bases from V and 1 from J, leaving 9 bases between them. CDR1 and CDR2 (germline): SEHNR, FQNEAQ (reference sequence). CDR3 size: 15 residues. The CDR3 loop reads CASSRWNSGANVLTF. For the CDR3, the DNA is TGTGCCAGCAGCCGATGGAATTCTGGGGCCAACGTCCTGACTTTC.

As DNA, the CDR3 is TGTGCCAGCAGTTACTCTGGGGTTTCTGAAGCTTTCTTT. Its translation is CASSYSGVSEAFF. The chain employs TRBV6-5 and TRBJ1-1; D not certain. Deletions cut 0 bases from V and 6 bases from J, with 8 bases between. CDR1 and CDR2 from the germline V gene are MNHEY and SVGAGI. This CDR3 contains 13 residues.

The chain combines TRBV5-1 with TRBJ2-7, with D perhaps TRBD2 (5 bases). The V and J ends lost 4 bases and 2 bases respectively, with 16 bases between them. This CDR3 region has 15 residues. Germline V gene data show CDR1 as SGHRS and CDR2 as YFSETQ. In nucleotides, the CDR3 is TGCGCCAGCAGCCATCCGTTGCGGGCGACCTACGAGCAGTACTTC. This codes for CASSHPLRATYEQYF.

Note on this clone: One end of the junction is discordant with germline, which a read error may explain. CDR3 residues: CASSPRGQEAQYF. In nucleotides, the CDR3 is TGTGCCAGTTCTCCAAGGGGGCAAGAGGCCCAGTACTTC. V usage is TRBV27 and J usage is TRBJ2-5; 7 bases align to TRBD1. This CDR3 region has 13 residues. CDR1 MNHEY and CDR2 SMNVEV come from the germline V gene (reference sequence).

V usage is TRBV25-1 and J usage is TRBJ1-4; 8 bases are a match to TRBD1. Germline-derived CDR1 and CDR2 are MGHDK and SYGVNS. V lost 5 bases, J lost 7 bases, and 9 bases stayed unmatched. This CDR3 contains 15 residues. CDR3 nucleotides: TGTGCCAGCAGTCCCCGGACAGGGAGAGGTGAAAAACTGTTTTTT. Its protein is CASSPRTGRGEKLFF.

This clone was seen only once. V usage is TRBV7-2 and J usage is TRBJ1-2, with a possible D match to TRBD1 (5 bases). The length of the CDR3 is 15 residues. With 1 base removed from V and 1 base from J, the gap between germline ends came to 10 bases. Germline lookup yields CDR1 SGHTA and CDR2 FQGNSA. In DNA form, the CDR3 reads TGTGCCAGCAGCTTAGGAGCAGGGCATAACTATGGCTACACCTTC. Protein sequence: CASSLGAGHNYGYTF.

This clone was observed a few times. The gene calls are TRBV5-8 and TRBJ2-4; no definite D call. The CDR3 length is 13 residues. From germline, CDR1 is SGHTS and CDR2 YDEGEE. Trimming stripped 3 bases from V and 8 bases from J, with 12 bases between. Here the CDR3 reads CASSSWTMDIQYF. The CDR3 nucleotides read TGTGCCAGCAGCTCCTGGACGATGGACATTCAGTACTTC.

The V call is TRBV2, the J call TRBJ2-5, with TRBD2 matching 14 bases. The CDR3 runs 15 residues. J lost 6 bases, V lost 5 bases, and 5 bases had no gene match. The germline V gene has CDR1 SNHLY and CDR2 FYNNEI. CDR3 protein: CASSPGTSGRQTQYF. In nucleotides, the CDR3 is TGTGCCAGCAGTCCCGGGACTAGCGGGAGACAGACCCAGTACTTC.

The chain has TRBV4-2 and TRBJ2-3, with unresolved D. The CDR3 extends over 16 amino acids. V was pared by 0 bases and J by 2 bases, with 12 bases between. The germline V gene has CDR1 LGHNA and CDR2 YNFKEQ. The CDR3 loop is CASSQEPLPFTDTQYF. The CDR3 region has the DNA TGTGCCAGCAGCCAAGAACCCCTCCCTTTCACAGATACGCAGTATTTT.

In the case of this clone: This may arise from a read error, as a much more abundant clone is one base away. The same CDR3 also results from other DNA sequences found in this sample. The chain employs TRBV6-1 and TRBJ1-2; D gene unclear. CDR1 is MNHNS, CDR2 SASEGT, per germline. The CDR3 is 13 residues long. V was shortened by 2 bases and J by 8 bases, with 12 bases between the two germline ends. In nucleotides, the CDR3 is TGTGCCAGCAGTGAATTGACGGCCAAGGGCTACACCTTC. Translated, it gives CASSELTAKGYTF.

As concerns this clone: Different DNA sequences within this sample yield the same CDR3. The chain is built from TRBV10-3 and TRBJ2-7; 11 positions agree with TRBD1. The trim removed 5 bases at V and 2 bases at J, leaving 2 bases unmatched. This CDR3 has 14 amino acids. Germline V gene data show CDR1 as ENHRY and CDR2 as SYGVKD. The chain's CDR3 is CAISPGQGAYEQYF. The CDR3 DNA follows: TGTGCCATCAGTCCGGGACAGGGGGCCTACGAGCAGTACTTC.

Here the CDR3 reads CASSQFGTEKLFF. The CDR3 bases are TGTGCCAGCAGCCAATTCGGGACAGAGAAACTGTTTTTT. J is TRBJ1-4 and V is TRBV14, with TRBD1 matching over 7 bases. This CDR3 has 13 amino acids. Germline CDR1 is SGHDN and CDR2 is FVKESK. J was trimmed by 11 bases and V by 2 bases; bases with no gene match: 5. The whole variable domain, filled in from reference TRBV14 and TRBJ1-4, reads EAGVTQFPSHSVIEKGQTVTLRCDPISGHDNLYWYRRVMGKEIKFLLHFVKESKQDESGMPNNRFLAERTGGTYSTLKVQPAELEDSGVYFCASSQFGTEKLFFGSGTQLSVL.

This clone has just one count. The V gene is TRBV28, the J gene TRBJ1-1, with D unclear. The CDR3 contains 13 residues. Trimming left V 0 bases short and J 8 bases short, with 10 bases between. Germline lookup yields CDR1 MDHEN and CDR2 SYDVKM. This chain's CDR3 is CASSLWIKGEAFF. The CDR3 DNA sequence: TGTGCCAGCAGTTTATGGATTAAAGGGGAAGCTTTCTTT.

This chain's CDR3 is CASSSLAGASYEQYF. CDR3 nucleotide sequence: TGTGCCAGCAGCTCCCTAGCGGGAGCGTCCTACGAGCAGTACTTC. This chain uses TRBV6-6 with TRBJ2-7; 10 nucleotides agree with TRBD2. From germline, CDR1 is MNHNY and CDR2 SVGAGI (reference sequence). With 6 bases clipped from V and 1 base from J, the junction kept 6 bases outside the gene matches. CDR3 length: 15 amino acids.

The gene calls are TRBV10-1 and TRBJ2-2; TRBD1 matches 7 bases. There are 14 residues in the CDR3. V shed 8 bases, J shed 4 bases, and the junction held 7 bases outside the gene matches. CDR1 is WNHNN, CDR2 SYGVQD, per germline (reference sequence). CDR3 coding DNA: TGCGCCAGCTCGAAGGGGGCCCCCACCGGGGAGCTGTTTTTT. Protein: CASSKGAPTGELFF.

As for this clone: A far larger clone is one base from this, pointing to a likely read error. The CDR3 ends on some other residue instead of the conserved phenylalanine or tryptophan, so this is likely a read error. J is TRBJ1-2 and V is TRBV7-6; 7 bases map to TRBD1. J gave up 9 bases and V 5 bases, and 6 bases lay outside the gene matches. Looked up from germline, CDR1 is SGHVS and CDR2 is FNYEAQ. The CDR3 loop spans 12 amino acids. The CDR3 protein is CASSVGQASYTL. As DNA, the CDR3 is TGTGCCAGCAGCGTCGGACAGGCTAGCTACACCCTC.

The chain is built from TRBV6-1 and TRBJ1-3; D unresolved. The CDR3 is 13 amino acids. V shed 3 bases and J shed 4 bases, with 7 bases lying between them. From germline, CDR1 is MNHNS and CDR2 SASEGT. CDR3 protein: CASSERRGNTIYF. CDR3 bases: TGTGCCAGCAGTGAGCGACGGGGAAACACCATATATTTT.

The V call is TRBV7-8, the J call TRBJ2-5, with TRBD2 identical over 9 bases. Germline V lookup: CDR1 SGHVS, CDR2 FQNEAQ. The length of the CDR3 is 16 residues. J lost 2 bases, V lost 3 bases, and 7 bases had no gene match. In DNA form, the CDR3 reads TGTGCCAGCAGCTTGAGAAGGCTAGCGGGACAAGAGACCCAGTACTTC. This translates into CASSLRRLAGQETQYF.